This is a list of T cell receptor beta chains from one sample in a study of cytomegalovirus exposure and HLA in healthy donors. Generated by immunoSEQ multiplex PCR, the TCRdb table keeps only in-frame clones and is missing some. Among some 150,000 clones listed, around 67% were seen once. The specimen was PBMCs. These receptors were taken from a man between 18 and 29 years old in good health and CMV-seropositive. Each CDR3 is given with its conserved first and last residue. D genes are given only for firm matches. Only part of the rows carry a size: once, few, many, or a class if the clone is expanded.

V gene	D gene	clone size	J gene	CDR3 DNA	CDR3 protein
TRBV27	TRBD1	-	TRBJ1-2	TGTGCCAGCAGTACCCGGACAGGGTGGCCCCGCTTC	CASSTRTGWPRF
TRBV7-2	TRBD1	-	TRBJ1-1	TGTGCCAGCAGCTTTGGGACAGGGCTCTTGAACACTGAAGCTTTCTTT	CASSFGTGLLNTEAFF
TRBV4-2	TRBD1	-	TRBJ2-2	TGTGCCAGCAGTGACAGGGTCGGCGCCGGGGAGCTGTTTTTT	CASSDRVGAGELFF
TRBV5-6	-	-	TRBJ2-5	TGTGCCAGCAGCTTTTCTGGGCCGCCCCAGTACTTC	CASSFSGPPQYF
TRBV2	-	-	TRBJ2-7	TGTGCCAGCAGTGTGGCCCCCGGAGACTACGAGCAGTACTTC	CASSVAPGDYEQYF
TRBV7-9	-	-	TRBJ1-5	TGTGCCAGCAGCTTAGGGGGCTCCTATCAGCCCCAGCATTTT	CASSLGGSYQPQHF
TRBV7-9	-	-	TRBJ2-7	TGTGCCAGCAGCTTAGAGAACAGGGTCCACGAGCAGTACTTC	CASSLENRVHEQYF
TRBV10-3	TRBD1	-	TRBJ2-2	TGTGCCATCAGACCTCAGGGGGCGAGCCCCGGGGAGCTGTTTTTT	CAIRPQGASPGELFF
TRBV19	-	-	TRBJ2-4	TGTGCCAGTAGTATCGGAGGGGTCCCCAAAAACATTCAGTACTTC	CASSIGGVPKNIQYF
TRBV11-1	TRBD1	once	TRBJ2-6	TGTGCCAGCAGCCACGATCGTGGGACAGACGACGGAGGGGCCAACGTCCTGACTTTC	CASSHDRGTDDGGANVLTF
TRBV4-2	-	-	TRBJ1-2	TGTGCCAGCAGCCAAGATGACGGGGACTATGGCTACACCTTC	CASSQDDGDYGYTF
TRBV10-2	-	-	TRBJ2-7	TGCGCCAGCAGGACAGGACCATACGAGCAGTACTTC	CASRTGPYEQYF
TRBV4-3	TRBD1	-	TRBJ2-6	TGCGCCAGCAGCCAAGACAGGGGGCTTCTTACTGGGGCCAACGTCCTGACTTTC	CASSQDRGLLTGANVLTF
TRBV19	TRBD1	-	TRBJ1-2	TGTGCCAGTAACCCCCAGGGGGCGCTTGGTGGCTACACCTTC	CASNPQGALGGYTF
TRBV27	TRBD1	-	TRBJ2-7	TGTGCCAGCAGTGGGACAGGGTGGGAGCAGTACTTC	CASSGTGWEQYF
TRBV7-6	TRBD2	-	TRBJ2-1	TGTGCCAGCAGCTTACTGGCTAGCGGGAGGGCCTACAATGAGCAGTTCTTC	CASSLLASGRAYNEQFF
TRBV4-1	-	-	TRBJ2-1	TGCGCCAGCAGCCAAGAAGGAGGCGGACTAAAAGGCTACAATGAGCAGTTCTTC	CASSQEGGGLKGYNEQFF
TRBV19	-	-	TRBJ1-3	TGTGCCAGTAGTACGGGACAAGGAAACACCATATATTTT	CASSTGQGNTIYF
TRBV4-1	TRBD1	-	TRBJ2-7	TGCGCCAGCAGCCAAGACCGGGACAGGGGTCAGCAGTACTTC	CASSQDRDRGQQYF
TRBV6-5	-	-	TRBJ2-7	TGTGCCAGCATTTCGGACAGTTTCGGCGAGCAGTACTTC	CASISDSFGEQYF
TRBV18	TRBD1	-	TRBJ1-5	TGTGCCAGCTCACCACAAGGGACAGGGGGGACTATAGGGAATCAGCCCCAGCATTTT	CASSPQGTGGTIGNQPQHF
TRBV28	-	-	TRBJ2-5	TGTGCCAGCAGCGACGCGGCGACCCAGTACTTC	CASSDAATQYF
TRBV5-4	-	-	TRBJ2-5	TGTGCCAGCAGCCCACGGCGGGCGGCGGACGGGGAGACCCAGTACTTC	CASSPRRAADGETQYF
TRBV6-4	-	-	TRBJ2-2	TGTGCCAGCAGCGGGGACACCGGGGAGCTGTTTTTT	CASSGDTGELFF
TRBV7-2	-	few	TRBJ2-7	TGTGCCAGCAGCTTAGACAGGTTCTACGAGCAGTACTTC	CASSLDRFYEQYF
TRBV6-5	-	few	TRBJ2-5	TGTGCCAGCAGTTATGGAGGGAAGGAAGAGACCCAGTACTTC	CASSYGGKEETQYF
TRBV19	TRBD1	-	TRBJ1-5	TGTGCCAGTAGTATCGGGACAGCAAGCAATCAGCCCCAGCATTTT	CASSIGTASNQPQHF
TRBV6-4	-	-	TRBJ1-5	TGTGCCAGCAGTGACTCTTTAAACAGTCTCTATCAGCCCCAGCATTTT	CASSDSLNSLYQPQHF
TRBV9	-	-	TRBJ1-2	TGTGCCAGCAGCGTAGCTAACAGAAACTATGGCTACACCTTC	CASSVANRNYGYTF
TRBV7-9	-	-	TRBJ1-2	TGTGCCAGCAGCGACGTTATCCAGGGCACTTATGGCTACACCTTC	CASSDVIQGTYGYTF
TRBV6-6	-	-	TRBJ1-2	TGTGCCAGCACCCTAGTAGGTTATGGCTACACCTTC	CASTLVGYGYTF
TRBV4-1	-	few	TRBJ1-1	TGCGCCAGCAGCCAAACAGTAACGGACACTGAAGCTTTCTTT	CASSQTVTDTEAFF
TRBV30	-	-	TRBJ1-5	TGTGCCTGGAGTGGTGGCGCCGAGGGTCAGCCCCAGCATTTT	CAWSGGAEGQPQHF
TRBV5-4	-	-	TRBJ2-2	TGTGCCAGCTTGAGGTCGAACACCGGGGAGCTGTTTTTT	CASLRSNTGELFF
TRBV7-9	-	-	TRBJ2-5	TGTGCCAGCAGTTTTAAAGAGACCCAGTACTTC	CASSFKETQYF
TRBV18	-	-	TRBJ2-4	TGTGCCAGCTCACGTCCAGGGATTTCGAACATTCAGTACTTC	CASSRPGISNIQYF
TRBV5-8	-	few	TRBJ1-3	TGTGCCAGCAGCTTCTCGGGGATGTCGATGGGAAACACCATATATTTT	CASSFSGMSMGNTIYF
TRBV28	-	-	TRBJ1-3	TGTGCCAGCAGCCCAGGGCCAGGGCACTCTGGAAACACCATATATTTT	CASSPGPGHSGNTIYF
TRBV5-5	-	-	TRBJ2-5	TGTGCCAGCAGCTCCCTCAAAGCGACTGAGACCCAGTACTTC	CASSSLKATETQYF
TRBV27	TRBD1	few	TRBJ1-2	TGTGCCAGCAGTCCACCAGGGGGGAGGTATGGCTACACCTTC	CASSPPGGRYGYTF
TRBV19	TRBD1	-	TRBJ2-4	TGTGCCAGTAGTGCCGGACAGGGATTGGTAGCCAAAAACATTCAGTACTTC	CASSAGQGLVAKNIQYF
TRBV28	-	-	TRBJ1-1	TGTGCCAGCAGACCACAGGGTGAGAACACTGAAGCTTTCTTT	CASRPQGENTEAFF
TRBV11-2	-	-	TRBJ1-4	TGTGCCAGCAGCTTAGACAGGGCTGCTAATGAAAAACTGTTTTTT	CASSLDRAANEKLFF
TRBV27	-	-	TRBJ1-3	TGTGCCAGCAGTCCTCTTCGCTCTGGAAACACCATATATTTT	CASSPLRSGNTIYF
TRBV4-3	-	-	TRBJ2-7	TGCGCCAGCAGCCAAGGACGGCTAGGGGCCTACGAGCAGTACTTC	CASSQGRLGAYEQYF
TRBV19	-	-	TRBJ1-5	TGTGCCAGTAGTATAGATCTGGCAGGGGTTAATCAGCCCCAGCATTTT	CASSIDLAGVNQPQHF
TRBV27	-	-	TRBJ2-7	TGTGCCAGCAGCACCAGGGAGGGGGTCTACGAGCAGTACTTC	CASSTREGVYEQYF
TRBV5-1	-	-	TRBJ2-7	TGCGCCAGCAGCCGGGGGAGTGGGTACGAGCAGTACTTC	CASSRGSGYEQYF
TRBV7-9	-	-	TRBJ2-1	TGTGCCAGCAGCTTAGTACCCCCGCTGGCGTTCTTC	CASSLVPPLAFF
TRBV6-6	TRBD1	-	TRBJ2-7	TGTGCCAGCAGTTCCTCCCTGACAGGGAGCTACGAGCAGTACTTC	CASSSSLTGSYEQYF
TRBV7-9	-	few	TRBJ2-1	TGTGCCAGCACCCCGCCAGGGGTCCCCTCCTACAATGAGCAGTTCTTC	CASTPPGVPSYNEQFF
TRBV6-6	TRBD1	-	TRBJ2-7	TGTGCCAGCAGGGTAGGACAGGGAAGCTACGAGCAGTACTTC	CASRVGQGSYEQYF
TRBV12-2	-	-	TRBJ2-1	TGTGCAAGTCGCTTACAGAGACGGGGGGCCCACAATGAGCAGTTCTTC	CASRLQRRGAHNEQFF
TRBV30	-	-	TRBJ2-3	TGTGCCTGGAGTGAAGGGGTTGAGACAGATACGCAGTATTTT	CAWSEGVETDTQYF
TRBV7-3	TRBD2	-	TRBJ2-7	TGTGCCAGCAGCTTAGGGGGACTAGCGGGAGACGAGCAGTACTTC	CASSLGGLAGDEQYF
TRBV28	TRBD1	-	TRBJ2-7	TGTGCCAGCAGTTGGGGGGACAGGCTTTTTTCCTACGAGCAGTACTTC	CASSWGDRLFSYEQYF
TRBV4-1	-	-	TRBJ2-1	TGCGCCAGCAGCCAAGGACTTGTCTACAATGAGCAGTTCTTC	CASSQGLVYNEQFF
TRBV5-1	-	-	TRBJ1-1	TGCGCCAGCAGCTTGGCCGCTGCGGGCACTGAAGCTTTCTTT	CASSLAAAGTEAFF
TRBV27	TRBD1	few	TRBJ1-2	TGTGCCAGCAGTTTAAGGGGACAGGTCGACTATGGCTACACCTTC	CASSLRGQVDYGYTF